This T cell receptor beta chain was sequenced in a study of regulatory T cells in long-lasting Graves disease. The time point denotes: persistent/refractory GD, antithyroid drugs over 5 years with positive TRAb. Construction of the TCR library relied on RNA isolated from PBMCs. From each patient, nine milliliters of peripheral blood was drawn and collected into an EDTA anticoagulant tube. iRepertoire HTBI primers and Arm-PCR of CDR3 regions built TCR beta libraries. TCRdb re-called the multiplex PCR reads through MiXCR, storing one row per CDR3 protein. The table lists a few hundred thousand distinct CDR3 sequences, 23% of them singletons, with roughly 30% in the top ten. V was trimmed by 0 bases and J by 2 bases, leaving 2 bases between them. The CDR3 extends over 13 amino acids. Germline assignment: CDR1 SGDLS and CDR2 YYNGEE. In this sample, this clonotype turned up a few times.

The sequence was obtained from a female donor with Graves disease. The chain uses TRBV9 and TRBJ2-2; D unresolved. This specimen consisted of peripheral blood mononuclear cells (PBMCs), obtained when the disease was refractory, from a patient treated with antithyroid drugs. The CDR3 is CASSVGNTGELFF. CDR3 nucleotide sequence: TGTGCCAGCAGCGTAGGAAACACCGGGGAGCTGTTTTTT.